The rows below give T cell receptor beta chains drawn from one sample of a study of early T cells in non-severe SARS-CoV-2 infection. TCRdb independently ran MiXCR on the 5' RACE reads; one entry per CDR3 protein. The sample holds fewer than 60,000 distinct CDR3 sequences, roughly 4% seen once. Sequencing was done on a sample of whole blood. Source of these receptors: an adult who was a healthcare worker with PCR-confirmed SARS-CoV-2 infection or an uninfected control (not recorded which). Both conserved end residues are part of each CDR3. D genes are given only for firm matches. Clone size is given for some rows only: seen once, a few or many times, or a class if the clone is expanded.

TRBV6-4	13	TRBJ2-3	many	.	TGTGCCAGCAGTGACGCAGGCACAGATACGCAGTATTTT	CASSDAGTDTQYF
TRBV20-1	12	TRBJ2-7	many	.	TGCAGTGCTAGAGAAGGGGGCTACGAGCAGTACTTC	CSAREGGYEQYF
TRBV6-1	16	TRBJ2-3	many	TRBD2	TGTGCCAGCAGATTCACTAGCGGGGGAGGCACAGATACGCAGTATTTT	CASRFTSGGGTDTQYF
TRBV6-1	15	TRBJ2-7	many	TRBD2	TGTGCCAGCAGTGTGACTAGCGGGGGCAGGTACGAGCAGTACTTC	CASSVTSGGRYEQYF
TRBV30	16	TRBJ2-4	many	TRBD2	TGTGCCTGGAGTGTAAGAGGCGGGAGGGCCGGGAACATTCAGTACTTC	CAWSVRGGRAGNIQYF
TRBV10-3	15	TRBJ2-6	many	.	TGTGCCATCAGTGAGTCCAGGGTTGGGGCCAACGTCCTGACTTTC	CAISESRVGANVLTF
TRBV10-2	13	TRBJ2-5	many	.	TGCGCCAGCAGTCGGGGGGCTCGTGAGACCCAGTACTTC	CASSRGARETQYF
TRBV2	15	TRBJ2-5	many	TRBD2	TGTGCCAGTGTTCTAGCGGGGGACGAGGGTGAGACCCAGTACTTC	CASVLAGDEGETQYF
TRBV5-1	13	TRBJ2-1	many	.	TGCGCCAGCACCCCGGACGGATACAATGAGCAGTTCTTC	CASTPDGYNEQFF
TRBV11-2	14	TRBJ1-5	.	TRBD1	TGTGCCAGCAGCCCAGGACAGGGGTGGCAGCCCCAGCATTTT	CASSPGQGWQPQHF
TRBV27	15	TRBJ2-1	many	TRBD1	TGTGCCAGCAGGCTCCGACAGGGGGCCTCCAATGAGCAGTTCTTC	CASRLRQGASNEQFF
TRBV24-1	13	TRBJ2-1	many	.	TGTGCCACCAGTGTATCCTCCTACAATGAGCAGTTCTTC	CATSVSSYNEQFF
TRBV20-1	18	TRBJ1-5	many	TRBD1	TGCAGTGCTAGTAATCCCGGGACAGGGGATGATAGCAATCAGCCCCAGCATTTT	CSASNPGTGDDSNQPQHF
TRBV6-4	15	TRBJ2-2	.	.	TGTGCCAGCAGTCCGGGCCTAGGAGTCACCGGGGAGCTGTTTTTT	CASSPGLGVTGELFF
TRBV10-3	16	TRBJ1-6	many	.	TGTGCCATCAATTCGGGCAGGGAGGCAGGGAATTCACCCCTCCACTTT	CAINSGREAGNSPLHF
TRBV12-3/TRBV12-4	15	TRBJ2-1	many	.	TGTGCCAGCAGCGTGTCGCCGGGTCCCTACAATGAGCAGTTCTTC	CASSVSPGPYNEQFF
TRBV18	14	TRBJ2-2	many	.	TGTGCCAGCTCACCACCAGTTAGGACCGGGGAGCTGTTTTTT	CASSPPVRTGELFF
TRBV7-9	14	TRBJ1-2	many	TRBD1	TGTGCCAGCAGCCCCTGGGACAGGGGTTATGGCTACACCTTC	CASSPWDRGYGYTF
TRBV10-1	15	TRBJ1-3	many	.	TGCGCCAGCAGCACCGGGACATCTTCTGGAAACACCATATATTTT	CASSTGTSSGNTIYF
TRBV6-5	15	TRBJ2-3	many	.	TGTGCCAGCAGTTACTCGGGGCGGGGTACAGATACGCAGTATTTT	CASSYSGRGTDTQYF
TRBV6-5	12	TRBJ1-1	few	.	TGTGCCAGCAGTCGGGGGCACACTGAAGCTTTCTTT	CASSRGHTEAFF
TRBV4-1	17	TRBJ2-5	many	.	TGCGCCAGCAGCCAGCCCACCGGGGGAAGCAGGTGGGAGACCCAGTACTTC	CASSQPTGGSRWETQYF
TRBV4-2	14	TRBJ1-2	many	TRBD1	TGTGCCAGCAGCCGGGAAACAGGGGTCTATGGCTACACCTTC	CASSRETGVYGYTF
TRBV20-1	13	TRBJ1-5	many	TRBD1	TGCAGTGCTAGACAGGGGGGGAATCAGCCCCAGCATTTT	CSARQGGNQPQHF
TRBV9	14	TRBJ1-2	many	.	TGTGCCAGCAGCGTAGCTCTCCAGGGTCATGGCTACACCTTC	CASSVALQGHGYTF
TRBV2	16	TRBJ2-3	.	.	TGTGCCAGCAGTGAAGGAGGGGCTCCTAGCACAGATACGCAGTATTTT	CASSEGGAPSTDTQYF
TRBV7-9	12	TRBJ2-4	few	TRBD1	TGTGCCAGCAGCCAGGACAGGGGCATTCAGTACTTC	CASSQDRGIQYF
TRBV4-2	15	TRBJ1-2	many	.	TGTGCCAGCAGCCCTCGACTCTCGGCGAACTATGGCTACACCTTC	CASSPRLSANYGYTF
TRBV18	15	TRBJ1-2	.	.	TGTGCCAGCTCACCAATCAGGGGCCATAACTATGGCTACACCTTC	CASSPIRGHNYGYTF
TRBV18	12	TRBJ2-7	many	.	TGTGCCAGCTCACCGGGTCAGGGCAATGGGGTGTTC	CASSPGQGNGVF
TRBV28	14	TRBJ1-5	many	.	TGTGCCAGCAGTTTTTCGGGGGCGACTCAGCCCCAGCATTTT	CASSFSGATQPQHF
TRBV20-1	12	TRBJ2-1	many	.	TGCAGTAGTCCCAGACGGGGGTATGAGCAGTTCTTC	CSSPRRGYEQFF
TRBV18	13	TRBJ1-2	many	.	TGTGCCAGCTCACGCCGGGAGCACGATGGCTACACCTTC	CASSRREHDGYTF
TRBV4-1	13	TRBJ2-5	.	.	TGCGCCAGCAGCCAAGCCCTTGGGGAGACCCAGTACTTC	CASSQALGETQYF
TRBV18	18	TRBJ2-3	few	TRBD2	TGTGCCAGCTCACCATCTACTAGCGGGGCATCTAGCACAGATACGCAGTATTTT	CASSPSTSGASSTDTQYF
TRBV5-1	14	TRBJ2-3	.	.	TGCGCCAGCAGCTTGGGGGGGCCATTGGATACGCAGTATTTT	CASSLGGPLDTQYF
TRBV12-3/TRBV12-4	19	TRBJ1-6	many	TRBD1	TGTGCCAGCAGTTTTCTCCTTATCGGGTCCGACAGGGGGAATTCACCCCTCCACTTT	CASSFLLIGSDRGNSPLHF
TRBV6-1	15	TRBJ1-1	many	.	TGTGCCAGCCCCCCGCGGGACCCCCTCAACACTGAAGCTTTCTTT	CASPPRDPLNTEAFF
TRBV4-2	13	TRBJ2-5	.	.	TGTGCCAGCAGCCAAGATTGGAGGGAGACCCAGTACTTC	CASSQDWRETQYF
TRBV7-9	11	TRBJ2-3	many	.	TGTGCCAGCAGCTTCGAGGATACGCAGTATTTT	CASSFEDTQYF
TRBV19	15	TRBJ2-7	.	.	TGTGCCAGTGCTTCGGGGGTTGGAGGCTCCTACGAGCAGTACTTC	CASASGVGGSYEQYF
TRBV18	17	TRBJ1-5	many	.	TGTGCCAGCTCACCACCGATGGCAGCCCTTAGCAATCAGCCCCAGCATTTT	CASSPPMAALSNQPQHF
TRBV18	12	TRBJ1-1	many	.	TGTGCCAGCTCACCACGTTTCGTAGACGCTTTCTTT	CASSPRFVDAFF
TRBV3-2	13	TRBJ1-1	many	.	TGTGCCAGCAGCCAAGTTTTGAACACTGAAGCTTTCTTT	CASSQVLNTEAFF
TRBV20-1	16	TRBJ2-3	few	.	TGCTGTGCACGAGGAACAGGGACCAGTTTTCCAGATACGCAGTATTTT	CCARGTGTSFPDTQYF
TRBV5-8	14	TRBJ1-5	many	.	TGTGCCAGCAGATTCAGGGGCGGCAATCAGCCCCAGCATTTT	CASRFRGGNQPQHF
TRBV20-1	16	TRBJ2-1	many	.	TGCAGTGCCGTCTTCCCTCAGGGCCTTTCCTACAATGAGCAGTTCTTC	CSAVFPQGLSYNEQFF
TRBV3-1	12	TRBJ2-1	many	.	TGTGCCAGCAGCCAAGAGGGCCATGAGCAGTTCTTC	CASSQEGHEQFF
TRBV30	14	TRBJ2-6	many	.	TGTGCCTGGAGTAGCGACTCTGGGGCCAACGTCCTGACTTTC	CAWSSDSGANVLTF
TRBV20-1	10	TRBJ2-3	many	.	TGCAGTGCTAGCACAGATACGCAGTATTTT	CSASTDTQYF
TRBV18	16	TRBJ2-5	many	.	TGTGCCAGCTCACCTCCAGGCACGGCAGGTCAAGAGACCCAGTACTTC	CASSPPGTAGQETQYF
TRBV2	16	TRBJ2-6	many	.	TGTGCCAGTTCACGGGACAACCTCTCTGGGGCCAACGTCCTGACTTTC	CASSRDNLSGANVLTF
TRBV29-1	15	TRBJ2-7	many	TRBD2	TGCAGCGTCGGGCGGGTACTAGCGTACTCCTACGAGCAGTACTTC	CSVGRVLAYSYEQYF